A selection of T cell receptor beta chains follows, all from one sample in a study of prognosis after radiotherapy for stage I lung cancer. TCRdb recomputed calls from the multiplex PCR reads with MiXCR, one row per CDR3 protein. The table lists approximately 17,000 distinct CDR3 sequences, over 40% of them singletons, with under 50% in the top ten. Specimen: PBMCs, collected before or after stereotactic body radiation therapy (not recorded which). Receptors originate from a donor of 50 years or more with non-small cell lung cancer. The CDR3 runs from the conserved cysteine through the conserved F or W. A D gene is named only where the DNA matches it firmly.

d_call: .; j_call: TRBJ2-3; v_call: TRBV12-3/TRBV12-4; cdr3_aa: CASSRGQSTDTQYF
d_call: .; j_call: TRBJ1-6; v_call: TRBV7-3; cdr3_aa: CASSSSLDSPLHF
d_call: .; j_call: TRBJ1-6; v_call: TRBV30; cdr3_aa: CAWKVGTAYNSPLHF
d_call: .; j_call: TRBJ1-1; v_call: TRBV19; cdr3_aa: CASSRTRGEAFF
d_call: TRBD1; j_call: TRBJ2-2; v_call: TRBV29-1; cdr3_aa: CSAETSDRRGKLFF
d_call: .; j_call: TRBJ2-2; v_call: TRBV19; cdr3_aa: CASSIVGGNTGELFF
d_call: TRBD2; j_call: TRBJ2-4; v_call: TRBV29-1; cdr3_aa: CSVESAGVANIQYF
d_call: .; j_call: TRBJ1-5; v_call: TRBV5-5; cdr3_aa: CASSLEGKGQPQHF
d_call: .; j_call: TRBJ1-3; v_call: TRBV5-1; cdr3_aa: CASSRGDPSSGNTIYF
d_call: .; j_call: TRBJ1-1; v_call: TRBV20-1; cdr3_aa: CSAKEGVNTEAFF
d_call: .; j_call: TRBJ2-7; v_call: TRBV20-1; cdr3_aa: CSAREGSGITYEQYF
d_call: .; j_call: TRBJ2-7; v_call: TRBV6-1; cdr3_aa: CASSELGGQQYF
d_call: TRBD2; j_call: TRBJ2-3; v_call: TRBV10-3; cdr3_aa: CAISRTSGTDTQYF
d_call: TRBD1; j_call: TRBJ2-7; v_call: TRBV11-3; cdr3_aa: CASSTPGQSSYEQYF
d_call: TRBD1; j_call: TRBJ2-7; v_call: TRBV29-1; cdr3_aa: CSVGQGAGEQYF
d_call: .; j_call: TRBJ1-1; v_call: TRBV5-1; cdr3_aa: CASSLGSGLAEAFF
d_call: .; j_call: TRBJ2-1; v_call: TRBV10-2; cdr3_aa: CARTRGQSFSYNEQFF
d_call: TRBD1; j_call: TRBJ1-6; v_call: TRBV27; cdr3_aa: CASRRQGGMESPLHF
d_call: .; j_call: TRBJ2-7; v_call: TRBV6-1; cdr3_aa: CASSPKGPNEQYF
d_call: .; j_call: TRBJ1-2; v_call: TRBV7-9; cdr3_aa: CASSSLGSPQYGYTF
d_call: .; j_call: TRBJ2-7; v_call: TRBV7-2; cdr3_aa: CASSLGGGVNSSSYEQYF
d_call: .; j_call: TRBJ2-2; v_call: TRBV6-2/TRBV6-3; cdr3_aa: CASSPTGAGGELFF
d_call: .; j_call: TRBJ1-5; v_call: TRBV11-2; cdr3_aa: CASSLIHQSAPAF
d_call: .; j_call: .; v_call: TRBV7-2; cdr3_aa: CASRQSRGVWETQYF
d_call: .; j_call: TRBJ2-5; v_call: TRBV12-3/TRBV12-4; cdr3_aa: CASSPSWETQYF
d_call: .; j_call: TRBJ1-1; v_call: TRBV19; cdr3_aa: CASTSPVSTEAFF
d_call: .; j_call: TRBJ1-1; v_call: TRBV5-6; cdr3_aa: CASSPPVRTGEAFF